The entry that follows covers one T cell receptor (beta chain) sequence. This entry is derived from a study of T cell changes during pregnancy in multiple sclerosis. There are 15 residues in the CDR3. Trimming removed 5 bases at V and 5 bases at J, with 19 bases between. Germline-derived CDR1 and CDR2 are SGHAT and FQNNGV. Method: immunoSEQ multiplex PCR; TCRdb's copy keeps in-frame clones and lacks some. This table has about 110,000 clones, roughly 90% appearing once. The V call is TRBV11-2, the J call TRBJ2-7; possibly TRBD1 for D (5 bases). The receptor's source is a female donor with multiple sclerosis, enrolled in a pregnancy study. The sequences come from peripheral blood, collected after pregnancy. CDR3 DNA sequence: TGTGCCAGCAGCCCCCCCCTGACCAGGGAAAACGAGCAGTACTTC. Translating gives CASSPPLTRENEQYF.